A single sample gave rise to the 5 T cell receptor beta chains below, sequenced in a study of identical twins (dated by TCRdb to 2015 to 2016). Libraries were made using 5' RACE. Instrument used: Illumina HiSeq 2000. Starting from the raw public reads, TCRdb applied fastp trimming at Q25, assembled clones with MiXCR and retained in-frame beta chains. When rows share a CDR3 protein, they turn into one entry using the most common DNA and genes. Within this sample are around 670,000 distinct CDR3 sequences, with approximately 6.1% of them counted one time only. The ten largest make up 1.5% to 2% of the sample. Source material: naive T cells sorted from blood. The cell subset or site label for this specimen denotes: cells isolated with a human naive T-cell isolation kit. The origin of the receptors is a man aged 18 to 35 in good health.

This clonotype was counted ten times or more. This sequence joins TRBV7-9 and TRBJ1-6; possible D gene TRBD1, 6 bases. Germline V lookup: CDR1 SEHNR, CDR2 FQNEAQ (reference sequence). The V gene lost 5 bases and the J gene lost 12 bases, with 17 bases spanning the gap. The CDR3 runs 14 residues. The chain's CDR3 is CASSPGQYSGPLHF. The CDR3 coding sequence is TGTGCCAGCAGCCCAGGACAGTACTCGGGACCCCTCCACTTT.

This clonotype was seen only a few times. V is TRBV18 and J is TRBJ1-2; D uncertain. V lost 0 bases and J 5 bases, leaving 16 bases between the germline ends. The germline CDR1 and CDR2 sequences are KGHSH and LQKENI. This CDR3 spans 16 amino acids. The CDR3 nucleotides read TGTGCCAGCTCACCACCGAGAGGGAGGAATGGGTATGGCTACACCTTC. Protein sequence: CASSPPRGRNGYGYTF.

This clonotype was recorded a few times. The genes are TRBV20-1 and TRBJ2-3, with TRBD2 matching 14 bases. Germline CDR1 and CDR2: DFQATT and SNEGSKA (reference sequence). Trimming at V came to 1 base and at J to 6 bases, leaving 9 bases not matched to a gene. The CDR3 runs 17 residues. CDR3 sequence: CSARAGTSGSGRDTQYF. The CDR3 region has the DNA TGCAGTGCTAGAGCCGGGACTAGCGGGAGTGGGAGGGATACGCAGTATTTT.

This clonotype was observed many times. The rearrangement uses TRBV6-2 or TRBV6-3 and TRBJ2-7; D gene ambiguous. CDR1 MNHEY and CDR2 SVGEGT come from the germline V gene. V shed 5 bases and J shed 2 bases, with 7 bases lying between them. The CDR3 is 12 residues long. CDR3 in amino acids: CASSGVTYEQYF. The CDR3 region has the DNA TGTGCCAGCAGTGGTGTAACCTACGAGCAGTACTTC.

This clonotype was picked up many times. V is TRBV10-3 and J is TRBJ1-4, with TRBD1 matching 10 bases. Germline V gene sequence: CDR1 ENHRY, CDR2 SYGVKD. Trimming took 6 bases from V and 7 from J; bases not matched to a gene: 8. This CDR3 has 15 residues. CDR3 in amino acids: CAISSGTGESEKLFF. The CDR3 DNA reads TGTGCCATCAGCTCCGGGACAGGGGAGAGTGAAAAACTGTTTTTT.